The 3 T cell receptor beta chains below all came from one sample that was sequenced in a study of T cell responses to AZD1222 COVID-19 vaccine. Profiling relied on immunoSEQ multiplex PCR, and the TCRdb table lists in-frame clones only, not all of them. In the table there are about 35,000 clones, 80% to 90% of which are singletons. Sequencing used peripheral blood, obtained on day 0 of AZD1222 vaccination. Source of these receptors: an adult in good health.

This chain connects TRBV19 to TRBJ1-3; the match to TRBD1 covers 7 bases. V was clipped by 8 bases and J by 0 bases; unmatched bases: 10. The CDR3 consists of 16 residues. Germline V gene data show CDR1 as LNHDA and CDR2 as SQIVND (reference sequence). The CDR3 DNA is TGTGCCAGTCACCGGACAGGTGAGAACTCTGGAAACACCATATATTTT. As protein: CASHRTGENSGNTIYF.

V is TRBV14 and J is TRBJ2-3; D possibly corresponds to TRBD2 (6 bases). There are 14 residues in the CDR3. The germline V gene has CDR1 SGHDN and CDR2 FVKESK. Between the trimmed V and J ends, which lost 3 bases and 0 bases, there was a span of 7 bases. The CDR3 loop is CASSQTRSTDTQYF. CDR3 nucleotide sequence: TGTGCCAGCAGCCAGACTAGAAGCACAGATACGCAGTATTTT. Based on the CDR3 plus reference TRBV14 and TRBJ2-3, the full variable domain is EAGVTQFPSHSVIEKGQTVTLRCDPISGHDNLYWYRRVMGKEIKFLLHFVKESKQDESGMPNNRFLAERTGGTYSTLKVQPAELEDSGVYFCASSQTRSTDTQYFGPGTRLTVL.

The J gene is TRBJ2-7, the V gene TRBV12-5; D unclear. The CDR3 sequence is 11 residues long. Trimming stripped 1 base from V and 3 bases from J, with 1 base between. The germline V gene has CDR1 LGHNT and CDR2 FRNRAP. CDR3 in amino acids: CASGLGYEQYF. CDR3 bases: TGTGCTAGTGGTTTGGGCTACGAGCAGTACTTC. The full variable domain, in which reference TRBV12-5 and TRBJ2-7 provide the parts outside the CDR3, is DARVTQTPRHKVTEMGQEVTMRCQPILGHNTVFWYRQTMMQGLELLAYFRNRAPLDDSGMPKDRFSAEMPDATLATLKIQPSEPRDSAVYFCASGLGYEQYFGPGTRLTVT.